Described below is a single TCR beta chain sequence and its context. No antigen is known for it. The data originate from a study of cytomegalovirus exposure and HLA in healthy donors. Study findings and constraints: A later analysis associated 15,000 or so TCR beta sequences with HLA alleles at a 0.05 false discovery rate. One cluster of highly shared sequence variants probably arose as a sequencing artifact.

At sampling all donors were nominally healthy, likely with unrecorded immune exposures. The CDR3 runs 15 residues. The germline V gene encodes CDR1 MDHEN and CDR2 SYDVKM. J lost 4 bases, V lost 9 bases, and 8 bases had no gene match. The PCR contained 60 Vbeta and 13 Jbeta primers. The table came from immunoSEQ multiplex PCR; TCRdb's copy has only in-frame clones and leaves some out. This sample has some 180,000 clones, with 75% to 85% found just once. The sequenced sample consisted of PBMCs. This receptor was identified in a woman in her sixties or seventies in good health and CMV-seropositive. The chain couples TRBV28 to TRBJ2-2; 10 bases agree with TRBD2. CDR3 sequence reads: CASNQAGGGTGELFF. The DNA of the CDR3 is TGTGCCAGTAACCAAGCGGGAGGGGGCACCGGGGAGCTGTTTTTT.